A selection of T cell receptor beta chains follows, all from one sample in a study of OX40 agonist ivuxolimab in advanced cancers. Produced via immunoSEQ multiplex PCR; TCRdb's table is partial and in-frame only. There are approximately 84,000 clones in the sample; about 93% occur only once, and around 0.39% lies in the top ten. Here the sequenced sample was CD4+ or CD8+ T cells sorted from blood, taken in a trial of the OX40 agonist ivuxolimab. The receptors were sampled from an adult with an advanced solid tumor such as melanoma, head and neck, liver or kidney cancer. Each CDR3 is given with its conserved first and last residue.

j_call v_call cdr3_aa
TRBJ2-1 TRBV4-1 CASSRGQGPSSYNEQFF
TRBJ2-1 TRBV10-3 CAISESIGQGAYNEQFF
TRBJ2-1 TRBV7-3 CASSSDSALPYNEQFF
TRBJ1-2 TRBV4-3 CASSQDRLAASYSYGYTF
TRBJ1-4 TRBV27 CASSPDLGREKLFF
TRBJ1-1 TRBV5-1 CASSRSGEGDFF
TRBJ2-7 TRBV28 CAISPGGPAHYEQYF
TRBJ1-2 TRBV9 CASSASQVRDGYTF
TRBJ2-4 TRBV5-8 CASSRGLAWELAKNIQYF
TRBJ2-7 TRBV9 CASSAQPSYEQYF
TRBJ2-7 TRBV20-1 CSARSVYEQYF
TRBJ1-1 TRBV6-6 CASSQPVRATEAFF
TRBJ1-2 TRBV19 CASSTRTGANYGYTF
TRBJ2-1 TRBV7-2 CASSPGPGSYNEQFF
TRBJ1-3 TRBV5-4 CASSLARSSGNTIYF
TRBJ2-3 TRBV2 CASSELVADTQYF
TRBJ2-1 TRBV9 CASSVGTSGIYNEQFF
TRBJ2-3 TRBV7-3 CASSRTSGTDTQYF
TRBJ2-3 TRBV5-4 CASGLAGGNTDTQYF
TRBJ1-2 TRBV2 CASSESDGSGYTF
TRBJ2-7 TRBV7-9 CASSLAGYGAYEQYF
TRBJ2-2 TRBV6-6 CASSYRTGELFF
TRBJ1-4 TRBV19 CASSIPPGLGEKLFF
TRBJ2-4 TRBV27 CASGQTGRGKNIQYF
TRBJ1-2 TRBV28 CASSASPGIGYTF
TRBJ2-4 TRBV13 CASSLGRNIQYF
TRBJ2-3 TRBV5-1 CASSRLAGTTDTQYF
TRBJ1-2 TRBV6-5 CASSTTGGVIYGYTF
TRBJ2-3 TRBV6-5 CASSYSQQYPDTQYF
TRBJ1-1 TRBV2 CASSGGSITEAFF
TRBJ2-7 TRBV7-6 CASSLAGRQEQYF
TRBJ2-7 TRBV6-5 CASSYGWAGVVYEQYF
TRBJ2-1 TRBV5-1 CASSLGSGTFDNEQFF
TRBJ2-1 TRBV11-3 CASSRGTSGGATEQFF
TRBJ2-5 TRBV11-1 CASSPQGETQYF
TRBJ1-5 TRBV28 CASSSHPNQPQHF
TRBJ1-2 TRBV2 CASTQVTGSAGYTF
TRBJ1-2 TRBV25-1 CASSETLNYGYTF
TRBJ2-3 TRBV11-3 CASSFGGAEDTQYF
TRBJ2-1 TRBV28 CASSSPIGTRGYNEQFF
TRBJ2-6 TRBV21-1 CASWTECCSGANVLTF
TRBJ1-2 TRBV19 CASSIRKDYGYTF
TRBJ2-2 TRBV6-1 CASSFSGNTGELFF